This T cell receptor (beta chain) was sequenced for a study of T cell repertoires in cytomegalovirus infection. Findings and limits, study-wide: Carriage of CMV together with the relevant HLA was identifiable through cumulative public TCR beta family frequency.

Remarks on this clonotype: Its matching antigen is unknown.

TCRdb itself ran the reads through MiXCR, one entry per CDR3 protein. The data hold around 540,000 distinct CDR3 sequences, with roughly a third observed a single time. Germline V gives CDR1 MNHEY, CDR2 SMNVEV (reference sequence). The CDR3 has 14 residues. Losses at the gene ends were 5 bases for V and 7 bases for J; bases not matched to a gene: 5. The sample was cultured PBMCs, taken from culture after CMV antigen stimulation. The chain is built from TRBV27 and TRBJ2-2, with 9 bases fitting TRBD1. The source of this sequence is a human donor in good health (CMV status not recorded). Some clones in this sample may be carry-over from other donors' samples. The CDR3 DNA sequence: TGTGCCAGCAGTCCGTGGACAGGGGACGGGGAGCTGTTTTTT. Amino acids: CASSPWTGDGELFF.